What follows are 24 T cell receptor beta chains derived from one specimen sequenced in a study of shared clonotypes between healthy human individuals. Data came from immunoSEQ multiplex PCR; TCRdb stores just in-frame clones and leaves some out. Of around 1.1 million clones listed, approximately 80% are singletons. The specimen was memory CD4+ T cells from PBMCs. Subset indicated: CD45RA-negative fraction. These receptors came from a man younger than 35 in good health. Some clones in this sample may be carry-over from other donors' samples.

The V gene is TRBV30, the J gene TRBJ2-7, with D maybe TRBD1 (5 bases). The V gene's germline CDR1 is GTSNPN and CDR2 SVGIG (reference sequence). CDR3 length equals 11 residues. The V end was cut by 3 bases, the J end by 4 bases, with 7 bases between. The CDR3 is CAWRTEYEQYF. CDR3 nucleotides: TGTGCCTGGAGGACAGAATACGAGCAGTACTTC.

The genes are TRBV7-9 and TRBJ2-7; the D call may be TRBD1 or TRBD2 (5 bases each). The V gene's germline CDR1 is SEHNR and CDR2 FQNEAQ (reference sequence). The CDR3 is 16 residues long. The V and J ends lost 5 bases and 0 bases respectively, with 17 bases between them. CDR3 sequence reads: CASSTLSSGASYEQYF. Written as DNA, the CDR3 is TGTGCCAGCAGCACGCTCTCCTCCGGGGCCTCCTACGAGCAGTACTTC.

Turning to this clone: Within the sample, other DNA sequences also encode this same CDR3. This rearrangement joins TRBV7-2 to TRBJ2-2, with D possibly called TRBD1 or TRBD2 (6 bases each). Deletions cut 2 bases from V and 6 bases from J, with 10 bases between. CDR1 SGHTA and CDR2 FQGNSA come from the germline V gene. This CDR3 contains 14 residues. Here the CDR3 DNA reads TGTGCCAGCAGCTTATTTAGGGGGGCCGGGGAGCTGTTTTTT. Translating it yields CASSLFRGAGELFF. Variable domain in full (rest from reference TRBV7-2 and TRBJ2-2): GAGVSQSPSNKVTEKGKDVELRCDPISGHTALYWYRQSLGQGLEFLIYFQGNSAPDKSGLPSDRFSAERTGGSVSTLTIQRTQQEDSAVYLCASSLFRGAGELFFGEGSRLTVL.

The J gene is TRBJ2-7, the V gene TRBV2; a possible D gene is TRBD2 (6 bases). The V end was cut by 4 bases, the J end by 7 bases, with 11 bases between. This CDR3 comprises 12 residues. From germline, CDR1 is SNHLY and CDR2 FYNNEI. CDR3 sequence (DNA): TGTGCCAGCAGTGGAGGGACTCCTGAGCAGTACTTC. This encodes CASSGGTPEQYF.

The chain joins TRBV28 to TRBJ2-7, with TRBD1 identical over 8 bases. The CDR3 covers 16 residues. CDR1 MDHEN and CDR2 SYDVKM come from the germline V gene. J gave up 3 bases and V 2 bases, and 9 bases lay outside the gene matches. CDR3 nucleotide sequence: TGTGCCAGCAGTTTACTTGACGGGACAGGCCACTACGAGCAGTACTTC. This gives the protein CASSLLDGTGHYEQYF.

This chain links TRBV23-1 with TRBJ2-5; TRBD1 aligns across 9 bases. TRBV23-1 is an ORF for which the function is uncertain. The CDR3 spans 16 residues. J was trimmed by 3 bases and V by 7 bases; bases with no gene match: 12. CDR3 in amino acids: CASTWTGAAPKETQYF. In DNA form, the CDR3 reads TGCGCCAGCACCTGGACAGGGGCCGCACCGAAAGAGACCCAGTACTTC.

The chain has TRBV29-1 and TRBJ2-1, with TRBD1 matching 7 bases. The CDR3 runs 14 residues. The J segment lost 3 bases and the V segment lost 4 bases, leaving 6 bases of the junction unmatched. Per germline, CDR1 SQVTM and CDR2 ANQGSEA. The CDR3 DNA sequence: TGCAGCGTTGTACGGGACAGAAACTACAATGAGCAGTTCTTC. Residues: CSVVRDRNYNEQFF.

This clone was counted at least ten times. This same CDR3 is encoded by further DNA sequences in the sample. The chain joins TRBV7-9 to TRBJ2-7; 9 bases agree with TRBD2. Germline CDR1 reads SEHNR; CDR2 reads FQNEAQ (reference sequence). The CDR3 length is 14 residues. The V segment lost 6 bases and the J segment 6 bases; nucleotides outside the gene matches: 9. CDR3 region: CASRLGTSQPEQYF. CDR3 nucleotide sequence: TGTGCCAGCAGGCTTGGGACTAGCCAGCCCGAGCAGTACTTC.

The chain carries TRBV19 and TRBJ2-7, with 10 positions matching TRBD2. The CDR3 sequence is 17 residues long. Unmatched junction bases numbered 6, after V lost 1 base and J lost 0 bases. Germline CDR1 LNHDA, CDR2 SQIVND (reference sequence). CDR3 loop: CASSIAATSGASYEQYF. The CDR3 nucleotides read TGTGCCAGTAGTATAGCCGCAACTAGCGGGGCCTCCTACGAGCAGTACTTC.

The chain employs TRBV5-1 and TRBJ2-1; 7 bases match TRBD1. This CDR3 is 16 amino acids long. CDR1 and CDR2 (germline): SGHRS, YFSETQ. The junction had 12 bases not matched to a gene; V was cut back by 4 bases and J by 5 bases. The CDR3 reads CASSARPGQSNNEQFF. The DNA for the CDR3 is TGCGCCAGCAGCGCGAGACCGGGACAGTCCAACAATGAGCAGTTCTTC.

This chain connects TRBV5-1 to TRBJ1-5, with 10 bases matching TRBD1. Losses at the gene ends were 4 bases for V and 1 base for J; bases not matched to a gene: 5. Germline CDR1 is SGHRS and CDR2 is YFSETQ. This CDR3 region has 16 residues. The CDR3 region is CASSKEGQGSNQPQHF. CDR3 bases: TGCGCCAGCAGCAAGGAGGGACAGGGGAGCAATCAGCCCCAGCATTTT.

CDR3 bases: TGTGCCAGCAGCCTCCGGGACAGTCTCTCCTACAATGAGCAGTTCTTC. This encodes CASSLRDSLSYNEQFF. The V gene is TRBV11-3, the J gene TRBJ2-1, with 7 bases that match TRBD1. Trimming took 5 bases from V and 0 from J; bases not matched to a gene: 7. The CDR3 is 16 amino acids. Germline values: CDR1 SGHNT, CDR2 YENEEA.

CDR3 sequence reads: CASTLRSGNTIYF. In nucleotides, the CDR3 is TGTGCCAGCACCCTCCGGTCTGGAAACACCATATATTTT. The rearrangement joins TRBV28 to TRBJ1-3; no clear D gene. This CDR3 is built from 13 residues. The ends were cut back, 7 bases at V and 1 base at J, with 8 bases in the middle. In germline, CDR1 is MDHEN, CDR2 SYDVKM. The variable domain in full, with the rest retrieved from reference TRBV28 and TRBJ1-3, is DVKVTQSSRYLVKRTGEKVFLECVQDMDHENMFWYRQDPGLGLRLIYFSYDVKMKEKGDIPEGYSVSREKKERFSLILESASTNQTSMYLCASTLRSGNTIYFGEGSWLTVV.

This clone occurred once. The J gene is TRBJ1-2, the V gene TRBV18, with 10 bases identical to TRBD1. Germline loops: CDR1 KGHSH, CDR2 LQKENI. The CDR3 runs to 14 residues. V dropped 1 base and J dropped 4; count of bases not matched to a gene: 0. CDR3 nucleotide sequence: TGTGCCAGCTCACCACGGGACAGGGGCTATGGCTACACCTTC. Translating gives CASSPRDRGYGYTF. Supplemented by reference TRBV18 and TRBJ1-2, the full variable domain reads NAGVMQNPRHLVRRRGQEARLRCSPMKGHSHVYWYRQLPEEGLKFMVYLQKENIIDESGMPKERFSAEFPKEGPSILRIQQVVRGDSAAYFCASSPRDRGYGYTFGSGTRLTVV.

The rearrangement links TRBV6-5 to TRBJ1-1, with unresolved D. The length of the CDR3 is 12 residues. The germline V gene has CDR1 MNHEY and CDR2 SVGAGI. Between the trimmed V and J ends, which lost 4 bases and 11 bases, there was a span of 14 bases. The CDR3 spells CASSSKPGLAFF. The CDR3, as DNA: TGTGCCAGCAGTTCCAAGCCGGGATTGGCTTTCTTT.

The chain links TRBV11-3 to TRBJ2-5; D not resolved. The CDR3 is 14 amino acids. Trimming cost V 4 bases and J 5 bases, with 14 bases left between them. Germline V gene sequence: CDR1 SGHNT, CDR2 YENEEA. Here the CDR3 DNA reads TGTGCCAGCAGCTCGCGGACGGGTCTGGAGACCCAGTACTTC. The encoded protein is CASSSRTGLETQYF.

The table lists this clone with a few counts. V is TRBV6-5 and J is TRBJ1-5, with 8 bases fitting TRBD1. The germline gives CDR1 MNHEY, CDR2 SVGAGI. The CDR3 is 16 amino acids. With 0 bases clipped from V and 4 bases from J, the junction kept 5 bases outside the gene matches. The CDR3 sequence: CASSYSGTGLNQPQHF. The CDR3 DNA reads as TGTGCCAGCAGTTACTCGGGGACAGGTCTTAATCAGCCCCAGCATTTT.

CDR3 sequence: CASSLSAREDEQYF. CDR3 bases: TGTGCCAGCAGCTTATCGGCCAGGGAAGACGAGCAGTACTTC. The chain joins TRBV7-9 to TRBJ2-7, with a weak D call TRBD1 (5 bases). V lost 2 bases to trimming and J lost 5 bases, with 13 bases between them. Germline CDR1 reads SEHNR; CDR2 reads FQNEAQ (reference sequence). The CDR3 is 14 amino acids.

As DNA, the CDR3 is TGTGCCTGCTATACAGATACGCAGTATTTT. It codes for CACYTDTQYF. This chain uses TRBV30 with TRBJ2-3; D not certain. The V end lost 6 bases, the J end lost 3 bases, and 4 bases lay between the germline ends. Germline CDR1 is GTSNPN and CDR2 is SVGIG (reference sequence). This CDR3 has 10 residues.

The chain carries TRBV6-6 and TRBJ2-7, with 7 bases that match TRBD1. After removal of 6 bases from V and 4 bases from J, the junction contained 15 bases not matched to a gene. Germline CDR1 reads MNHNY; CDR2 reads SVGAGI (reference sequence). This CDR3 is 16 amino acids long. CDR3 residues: CASRRDRAPDSYEQYF. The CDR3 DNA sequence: TGTGCCAGCAGGCGAGACAGGGCCCCCGACTCTTACGAGCAGTACTTC.

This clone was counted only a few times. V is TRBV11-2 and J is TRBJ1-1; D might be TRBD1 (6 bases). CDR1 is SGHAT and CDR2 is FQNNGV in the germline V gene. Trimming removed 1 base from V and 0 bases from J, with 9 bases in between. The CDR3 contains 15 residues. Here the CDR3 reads CASSLGGGVNTEAFF. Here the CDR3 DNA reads TGTGCCAGCAGCTTAGGAGGGGGAGTGAACACTGAAGCTTTCTTT.

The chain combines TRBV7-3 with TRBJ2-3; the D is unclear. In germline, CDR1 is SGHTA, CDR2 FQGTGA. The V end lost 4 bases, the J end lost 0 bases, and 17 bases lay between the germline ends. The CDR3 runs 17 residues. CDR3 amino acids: CASSSPFEGYSTDTQYF. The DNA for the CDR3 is TGTGCCAGCAGCTCCCCCTTTGAAGGCTATAGCACAGATACGCAGTATTTT.

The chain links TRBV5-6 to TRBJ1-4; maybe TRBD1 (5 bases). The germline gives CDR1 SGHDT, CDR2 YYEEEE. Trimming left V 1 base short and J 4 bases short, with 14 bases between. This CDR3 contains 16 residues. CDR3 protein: CASSLFDGGDNEKLFF. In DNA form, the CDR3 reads TGTGCCAGCAGCTTGTTCGATGGAGGGGATAATGAAAAACTGTTTTTT.

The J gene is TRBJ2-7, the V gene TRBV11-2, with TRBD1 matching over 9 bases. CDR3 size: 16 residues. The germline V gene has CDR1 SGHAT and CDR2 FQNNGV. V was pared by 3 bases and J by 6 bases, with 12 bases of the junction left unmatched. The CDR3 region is CASSFLTTGGRSEQYF. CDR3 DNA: TGTGCCAGCAGCTTCCTTACGACAGGGGGGAGAAGCGAGCAGTACTTC.